Following are 2 T cell receptor beta chains from one sample sequenced in a study of tumour-infiltrating T cells in Burkitt lymphoma. Profiling relied on immunoSEQ multiplex PCR, and the TCRdb table lists in-frame clones only, not all of them. Of roughly 9,200 clones listed, less than 65% are singletons. Source material: tumor tissue. The receptors derive from a human donor with diffuse large B-cell lymphoma.

The chain links TRBV5-4 to TRBJ1-1; 7 positions agree with TRBD1. Per the germline V gene, CDR1 is SGHNT and CDR2 is YYREEE (reference sequence). The trim removed 6 bases at V and 1 base at J, leaving 9 bases unmatched. The CDR3 totals 15 residues. The CDR3 loop reads CASTSQDRWNTEAFF. In DNA, the CDR3 is TGTGCCAGCACCTCACAGGACAGGTGGAACACTGAAGCTTTCTTT. Full variable domain (missing parts from reference TRBV5-4 and TRBJ1-1): ETGVTQSPTHLIKTRGQQVTLRCSSQSGHNTVSWYQQALGQGPQFIFQYYREEENGRGNFPPRFSGLQFPNYSSELNVNALELDDSALYLCASTSQDRWNTEAFFGQGTRLTVV.

Notes on this clone: Other DNA sequences from this sample encode an identical CDR3 as well. CDR3 DNA: TGCGCCAGCAGCCAATTGACAGGGTCTTCCTACGAGCAGTACTTC. The encoded protein is CASSQLTGSSYEQYF. The chain uses TRBV4-1 and TRBJ2-7; 7 nucleotides agree with TRBD1. The V gene end was trimmed by 2 bases and the J gene end by 1 base; junction bases not matched to a gene: 5. This CDR3 is built from 15 residues. CDR1 and CDR2 (germline): MGHRA, YSYEKL.